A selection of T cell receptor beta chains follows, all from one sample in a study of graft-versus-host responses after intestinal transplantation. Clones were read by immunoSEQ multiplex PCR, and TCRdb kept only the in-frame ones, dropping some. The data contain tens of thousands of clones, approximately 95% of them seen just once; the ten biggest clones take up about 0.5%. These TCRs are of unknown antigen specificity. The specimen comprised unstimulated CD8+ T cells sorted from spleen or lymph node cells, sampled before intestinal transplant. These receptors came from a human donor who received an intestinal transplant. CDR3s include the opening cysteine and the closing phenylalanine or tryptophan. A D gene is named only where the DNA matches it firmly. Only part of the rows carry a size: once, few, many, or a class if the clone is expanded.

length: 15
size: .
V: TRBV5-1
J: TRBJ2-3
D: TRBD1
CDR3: CASSYAGTGTDTQYF
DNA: TGCGCCAGCAGCTACGCCGGGACAGGCACAGATACGCAGTATTTT

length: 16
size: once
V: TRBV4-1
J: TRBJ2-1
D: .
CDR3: CASSQVLSIGYNEQFF
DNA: TGCGCCAGCAGCCAAGTTTTAAGTATCGGCTACAATGAGCAGTTCTTC

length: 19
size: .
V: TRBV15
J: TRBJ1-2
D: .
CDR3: CATSRDREPGLALSYGYTF
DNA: TGTGCCACCAGCAGAGATCGCGAACCGGGACTCGCACTGTCCTATGGCTACACCTTC

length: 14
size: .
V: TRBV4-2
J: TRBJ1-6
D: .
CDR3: CASSQGGTGGPLHF
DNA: TGTGCCAGCAGCCAAGGGGGTACGGGGGGACCCCTCCACTTT

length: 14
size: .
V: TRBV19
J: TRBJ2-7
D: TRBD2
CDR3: CASSITSESYEQYF
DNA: TGTGCCAGTAGTATCACTAGCGAGTCCTACGAGCAGTACTTC

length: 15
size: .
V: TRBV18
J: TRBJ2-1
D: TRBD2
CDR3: CASSPASGGYNEQFF
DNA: TGTGCCAGCTCACCCGCTAGCGGGGGTTACAATGAGCAGTTCTTC

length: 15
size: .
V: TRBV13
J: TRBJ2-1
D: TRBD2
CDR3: CASSALAAIYNEQFF
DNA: TGTGCCAGCAGCGCGCTAGCGGCCATATACAATGAGCAGTTCTTC

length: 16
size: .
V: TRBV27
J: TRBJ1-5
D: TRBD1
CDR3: CASSPRTGPSNQPQHF
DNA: TGTGCCAGCAGCCCCCGGACAGGGCCTAGCAATCAGCCCCAGCATTTT

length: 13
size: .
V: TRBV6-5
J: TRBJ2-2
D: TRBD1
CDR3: CASSATGDGELFF
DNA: TGTGCCAGCAGCGCGACAGGGGACGGGGAGCTGTTTTTT

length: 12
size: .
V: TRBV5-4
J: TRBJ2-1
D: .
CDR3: CASSQGPRPKLF
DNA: TGTGCCAGCAGCCAGGGGCCACGCCCTAAGCTCTTC

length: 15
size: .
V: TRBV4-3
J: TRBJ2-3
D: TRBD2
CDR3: CASSPLLAVTDTQYF
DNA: TGCGCCAGCAGCCCCTTACTAGCGGTCACAGATACGCAGTATTTT